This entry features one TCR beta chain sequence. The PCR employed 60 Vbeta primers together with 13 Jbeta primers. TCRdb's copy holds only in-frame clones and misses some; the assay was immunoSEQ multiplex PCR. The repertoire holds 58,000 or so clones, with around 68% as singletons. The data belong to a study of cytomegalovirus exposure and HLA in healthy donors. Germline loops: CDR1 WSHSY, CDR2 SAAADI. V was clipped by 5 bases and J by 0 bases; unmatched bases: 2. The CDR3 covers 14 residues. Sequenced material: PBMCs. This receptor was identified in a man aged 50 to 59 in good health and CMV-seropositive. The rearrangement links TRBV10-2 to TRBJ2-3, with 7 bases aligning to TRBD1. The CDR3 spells CASSKGQSTDTQYF. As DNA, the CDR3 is TGCGCCAGCAGTAAGGGACAGAGCACAGATACGCAGTATTTT.